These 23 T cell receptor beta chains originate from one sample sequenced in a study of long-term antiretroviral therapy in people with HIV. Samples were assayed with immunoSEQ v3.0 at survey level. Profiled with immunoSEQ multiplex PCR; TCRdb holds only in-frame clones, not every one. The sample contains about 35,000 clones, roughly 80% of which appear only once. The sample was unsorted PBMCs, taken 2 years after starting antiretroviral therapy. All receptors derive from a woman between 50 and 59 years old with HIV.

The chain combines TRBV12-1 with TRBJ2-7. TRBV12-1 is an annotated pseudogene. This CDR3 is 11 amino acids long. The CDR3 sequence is CATSSSYEQYF. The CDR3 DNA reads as TGTGCCACGTCCTCATCCTACGAGCAGTACTTC.

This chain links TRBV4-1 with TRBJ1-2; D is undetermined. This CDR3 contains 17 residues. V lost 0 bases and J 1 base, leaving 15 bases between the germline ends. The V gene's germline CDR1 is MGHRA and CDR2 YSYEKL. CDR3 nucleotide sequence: TGCGCCAGCAGCCAAGAGCTGTTACTTATGAGTAACTATGGCTACACCTTC. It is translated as CASSQELLLMSNYGYTF.

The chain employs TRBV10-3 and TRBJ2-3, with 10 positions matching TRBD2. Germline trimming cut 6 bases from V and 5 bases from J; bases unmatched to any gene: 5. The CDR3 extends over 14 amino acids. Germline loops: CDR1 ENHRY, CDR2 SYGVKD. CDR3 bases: TGTGCCATCAGCACTAGCGGGGCCGGAGATACGCAGTATTTT. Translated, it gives CAISTSGAGDTQYF.

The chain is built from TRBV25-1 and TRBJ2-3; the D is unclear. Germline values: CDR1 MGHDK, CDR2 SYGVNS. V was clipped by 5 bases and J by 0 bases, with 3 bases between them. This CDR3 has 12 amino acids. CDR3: CASSSSTDTQYF. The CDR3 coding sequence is TGTGCCAGCAGTTCGAGCACAGATACGCAGTATTTT.

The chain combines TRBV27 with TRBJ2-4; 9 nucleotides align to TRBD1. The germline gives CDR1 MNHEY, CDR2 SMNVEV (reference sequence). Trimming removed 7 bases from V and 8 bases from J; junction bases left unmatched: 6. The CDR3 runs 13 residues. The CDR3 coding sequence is TGTGCCAGCACCGGGACAGGGATGGACATTCAGTACTTC. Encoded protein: CASTGTGMDIQYF.

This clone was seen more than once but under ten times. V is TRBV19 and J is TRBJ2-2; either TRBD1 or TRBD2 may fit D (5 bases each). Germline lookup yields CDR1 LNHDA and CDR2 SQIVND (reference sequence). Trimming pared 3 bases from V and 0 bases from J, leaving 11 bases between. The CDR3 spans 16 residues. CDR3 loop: CASSIGTGANTGELFF. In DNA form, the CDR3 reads TGTGCCAGTAGTATCGGGACGGGCGCGAACACCGGGGAGCTGTTTTTT.

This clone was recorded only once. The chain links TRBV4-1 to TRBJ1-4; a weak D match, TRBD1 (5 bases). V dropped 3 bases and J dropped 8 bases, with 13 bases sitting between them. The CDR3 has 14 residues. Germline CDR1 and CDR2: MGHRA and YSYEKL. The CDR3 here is CASSQGLLGEKLFF. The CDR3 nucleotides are TGCGCCAGCAGCCAGGGACTCTTAGGGGAAAAACTGTTTTTT.

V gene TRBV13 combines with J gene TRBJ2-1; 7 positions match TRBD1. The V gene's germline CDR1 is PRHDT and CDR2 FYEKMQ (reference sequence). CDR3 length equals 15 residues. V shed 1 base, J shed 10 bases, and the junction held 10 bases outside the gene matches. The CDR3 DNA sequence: TGTGCCAGCAGCTTAGACCCCCGGGACAGTTGGGAGCAGTTCTTC. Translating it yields CASSLDPRDSWEQFF.

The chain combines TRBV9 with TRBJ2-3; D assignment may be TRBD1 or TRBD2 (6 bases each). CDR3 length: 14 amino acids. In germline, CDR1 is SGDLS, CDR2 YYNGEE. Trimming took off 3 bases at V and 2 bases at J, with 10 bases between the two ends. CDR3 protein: CASSAGAYTDTQYF. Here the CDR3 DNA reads TGTGCCAGCAGCGCGGGGGCGTACACAGATACGCAGTATTTT.

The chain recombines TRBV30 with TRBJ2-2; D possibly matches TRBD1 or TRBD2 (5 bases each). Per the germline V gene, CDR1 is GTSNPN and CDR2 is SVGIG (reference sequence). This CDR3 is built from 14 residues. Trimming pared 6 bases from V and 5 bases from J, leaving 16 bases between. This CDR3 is CACQPGRRTGELFF. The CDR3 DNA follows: TGTGCCTGCCAGCCGGGGCGGCGGACCGGGGAGCTGTTTTTT. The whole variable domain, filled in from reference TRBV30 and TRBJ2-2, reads SQTIHQWPATLVQPVGSPLSLECTVEGTSNPNLYWYRQAAGRGLQLLFYSVGIGQISSEVPQNLSASRPQDRQFILSSKKLLLSDSGFYLCACQPGRRTGELFFGEGSRLTVL.

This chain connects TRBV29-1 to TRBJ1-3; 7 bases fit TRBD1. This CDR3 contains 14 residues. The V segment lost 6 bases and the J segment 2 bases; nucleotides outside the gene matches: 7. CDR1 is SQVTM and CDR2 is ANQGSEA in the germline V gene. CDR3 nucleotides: TGCAGCGTCACTACTCAGGGGGCTGGAAACACCATATATTTT. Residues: CSVTTQGAGNTIYF.

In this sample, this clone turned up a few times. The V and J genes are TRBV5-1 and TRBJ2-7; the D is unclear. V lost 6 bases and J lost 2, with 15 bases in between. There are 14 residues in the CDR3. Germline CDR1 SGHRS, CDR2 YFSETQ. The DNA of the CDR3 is TGCGCCAGCACCCCAGGTCACCCCCCCTACGAGCAGTACTTC. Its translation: CASTPGHPPYEQYF.

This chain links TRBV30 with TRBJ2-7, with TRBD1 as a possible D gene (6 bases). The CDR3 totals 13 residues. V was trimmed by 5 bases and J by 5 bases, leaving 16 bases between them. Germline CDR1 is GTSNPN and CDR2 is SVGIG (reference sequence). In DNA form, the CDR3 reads TGTGCCTGGGCGATTCTACAGGGAAACGAGCAGTACTTC. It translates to CAWAILQGNEQYF.

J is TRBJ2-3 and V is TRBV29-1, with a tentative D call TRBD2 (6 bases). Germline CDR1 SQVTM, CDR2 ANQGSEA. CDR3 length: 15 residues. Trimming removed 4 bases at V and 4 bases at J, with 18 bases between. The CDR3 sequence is CSVGPAGNRPDTQYF. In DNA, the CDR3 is TGCAGCGTTGGTCCAGCGGGCAATCGGCCAGATACGCAGTATTTT.

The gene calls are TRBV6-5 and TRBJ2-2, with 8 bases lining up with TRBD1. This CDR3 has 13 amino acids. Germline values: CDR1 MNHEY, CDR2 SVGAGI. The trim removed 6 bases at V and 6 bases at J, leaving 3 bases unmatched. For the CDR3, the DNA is TGTGCCAGCAGATTCAGGGGGCCCGGGGAGCTGTTTTTT. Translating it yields CASRFRGPGELFF.

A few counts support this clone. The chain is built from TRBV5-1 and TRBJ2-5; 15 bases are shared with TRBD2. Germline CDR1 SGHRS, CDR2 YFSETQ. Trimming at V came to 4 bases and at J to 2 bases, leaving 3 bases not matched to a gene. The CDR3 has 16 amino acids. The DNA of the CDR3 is TGCGCCAGCAGCCAGGGGACTAGCGGGGGGCAAGAGACCCAGTACTTC. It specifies CASSQGTSGGQETQYF.

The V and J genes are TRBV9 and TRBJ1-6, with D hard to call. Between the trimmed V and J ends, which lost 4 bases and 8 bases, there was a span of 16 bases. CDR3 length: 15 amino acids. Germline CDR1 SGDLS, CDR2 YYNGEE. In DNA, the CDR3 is TGTGCCAGCAGCAATGGGTCCCAATGGGATTCACCCCTCCACTTT. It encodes CASSNGSQWDSPLHF.

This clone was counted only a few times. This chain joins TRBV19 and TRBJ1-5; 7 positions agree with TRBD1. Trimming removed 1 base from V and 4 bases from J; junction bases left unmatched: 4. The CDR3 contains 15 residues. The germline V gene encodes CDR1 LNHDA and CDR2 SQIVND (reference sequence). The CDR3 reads CASSIAQGVNQPQHF. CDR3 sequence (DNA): TGTGCCAGTAGTATAGCTCAGGGGGTAAATCAGCCCCAGCATTTT.

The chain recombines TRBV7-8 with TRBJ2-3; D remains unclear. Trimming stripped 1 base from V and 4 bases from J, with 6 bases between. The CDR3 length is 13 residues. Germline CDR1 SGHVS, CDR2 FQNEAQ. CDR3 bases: TGTGCCAGCAGCTTAGTGGGTTCAGATACGCAGTATTTT. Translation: CASSLVGSDTQYF.

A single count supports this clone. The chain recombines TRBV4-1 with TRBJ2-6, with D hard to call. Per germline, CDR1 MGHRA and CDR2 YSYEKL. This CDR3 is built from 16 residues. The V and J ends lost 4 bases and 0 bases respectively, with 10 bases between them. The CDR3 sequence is CASSLYGLSGANVLTF. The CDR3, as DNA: TGCGCCAGCAGCCTATATGGTCTCTCTGGGGCCAACGTCCTGACTTTC.

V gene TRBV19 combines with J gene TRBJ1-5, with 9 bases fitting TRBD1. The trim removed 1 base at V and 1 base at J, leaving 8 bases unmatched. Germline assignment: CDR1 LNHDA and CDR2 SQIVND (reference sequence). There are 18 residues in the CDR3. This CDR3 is CASSIVPIQGASNQPQHF. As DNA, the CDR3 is TGTGCCAGTAGTATAGTCCCCATACAGGGGGCGAGCAATCAGCCCCAGCATTTT.

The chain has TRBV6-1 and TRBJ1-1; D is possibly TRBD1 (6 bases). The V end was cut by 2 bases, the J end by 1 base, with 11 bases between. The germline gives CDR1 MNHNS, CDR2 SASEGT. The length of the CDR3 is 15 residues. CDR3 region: CASSEIGQPNTEAFF. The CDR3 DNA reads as TGTGCCAGCAGTGAAATTGGACAGCCGAACACTGAAGCTTTCTTT.

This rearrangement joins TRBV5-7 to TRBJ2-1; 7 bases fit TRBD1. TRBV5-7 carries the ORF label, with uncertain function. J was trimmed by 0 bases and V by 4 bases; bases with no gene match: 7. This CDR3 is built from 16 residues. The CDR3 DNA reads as TGTGCCAGCAGCCTACAGGGGTCCGGCTCCTACAATGAGCAGTTCTTC. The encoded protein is CASSLQGSGSYNEQFF.